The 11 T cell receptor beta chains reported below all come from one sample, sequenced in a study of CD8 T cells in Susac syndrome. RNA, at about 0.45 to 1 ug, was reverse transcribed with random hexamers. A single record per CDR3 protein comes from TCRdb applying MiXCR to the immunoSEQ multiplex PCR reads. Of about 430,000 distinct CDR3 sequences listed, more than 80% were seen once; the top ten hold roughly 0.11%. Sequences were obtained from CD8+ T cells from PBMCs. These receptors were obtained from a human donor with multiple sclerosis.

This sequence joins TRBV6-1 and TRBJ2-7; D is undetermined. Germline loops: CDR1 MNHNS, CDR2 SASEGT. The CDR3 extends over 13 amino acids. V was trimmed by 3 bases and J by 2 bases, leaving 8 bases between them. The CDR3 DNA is TGTGCCAGCAGTGACGGATCTCCCTACGAGCAGTACTTC. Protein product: CASSDGSPYEQYF.

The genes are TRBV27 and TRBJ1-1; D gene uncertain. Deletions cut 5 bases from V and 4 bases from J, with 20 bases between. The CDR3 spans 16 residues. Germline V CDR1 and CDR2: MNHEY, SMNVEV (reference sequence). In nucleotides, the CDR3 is TGTGCCAGCAGTCTCCTGGGAGGCAGAAAGGGCACTGAAGCTTTCTTT. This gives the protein CASSLLGGRKGTEAFF.

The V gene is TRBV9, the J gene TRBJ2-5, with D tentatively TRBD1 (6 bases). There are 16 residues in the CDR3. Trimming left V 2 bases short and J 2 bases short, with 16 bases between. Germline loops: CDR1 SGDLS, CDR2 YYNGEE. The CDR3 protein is CASSVSRTEVQETQYF. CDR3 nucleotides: TGTGCCAGCAGCGTCTCCCGGACAGAAGTTCAAGAGACCCAGTACTTC.

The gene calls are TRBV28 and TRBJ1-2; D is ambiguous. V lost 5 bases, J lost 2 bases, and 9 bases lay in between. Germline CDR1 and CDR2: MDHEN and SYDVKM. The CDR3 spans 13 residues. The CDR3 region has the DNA TGTGCCAGCAGTGAGAACGGAAACTATGGCTACACCTTC. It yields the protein CASSENGNYGYTF.

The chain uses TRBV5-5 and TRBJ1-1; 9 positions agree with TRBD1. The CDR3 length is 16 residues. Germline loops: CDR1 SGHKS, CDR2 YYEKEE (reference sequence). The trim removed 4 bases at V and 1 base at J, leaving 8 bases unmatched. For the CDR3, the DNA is TGTGCCAGCAGCCTAAATCCGGGACAGGGGAACACTGAAGCTTTCTTT. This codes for CASSLNPGQGNTEAFF.

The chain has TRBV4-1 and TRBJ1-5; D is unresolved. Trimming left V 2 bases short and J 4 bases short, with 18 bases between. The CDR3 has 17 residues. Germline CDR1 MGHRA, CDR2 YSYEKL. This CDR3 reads CASSQTKDSTWNQPQHF. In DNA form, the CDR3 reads TGCGCCAGCAGCCAAACGAAGGACTCAACCTGGAATCAGCCCCAGCATTTT.

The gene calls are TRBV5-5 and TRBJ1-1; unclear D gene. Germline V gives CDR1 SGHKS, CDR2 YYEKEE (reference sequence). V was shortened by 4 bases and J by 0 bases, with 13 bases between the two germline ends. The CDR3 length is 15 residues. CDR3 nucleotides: TGTGCCAGCAGCCTGGTGAAGTTGATGAACACTGAAGCTTTCTTT. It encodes CASSLVKLMNTEAFF.

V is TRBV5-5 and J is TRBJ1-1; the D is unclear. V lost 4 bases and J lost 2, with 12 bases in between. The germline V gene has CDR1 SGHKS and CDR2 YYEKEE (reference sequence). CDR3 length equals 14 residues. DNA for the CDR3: TGTGCCAGCAGCGAGGACTTAGGAAACACTGAAGCTTTCTTT. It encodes CASSEDLGNTEAFF. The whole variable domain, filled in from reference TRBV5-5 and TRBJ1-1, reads DAGVTQSPTHLIKTRGQQVTLRCSPISGHKSVSWYQQVLGQGPQFIFQYYEKEERGRGNFPDRFSARQFPNYSSELNVNALLLGDSALYLCASSEDLGNTEAFFGQGTRLTVV.

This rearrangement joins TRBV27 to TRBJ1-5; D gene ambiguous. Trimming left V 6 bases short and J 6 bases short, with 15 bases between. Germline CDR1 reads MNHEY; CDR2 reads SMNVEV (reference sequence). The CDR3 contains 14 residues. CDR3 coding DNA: TGTGCCAGCAGGATAAATGGCGGACGTCAGCCCCAGCATTTT. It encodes CASRINGGRQPQHF.

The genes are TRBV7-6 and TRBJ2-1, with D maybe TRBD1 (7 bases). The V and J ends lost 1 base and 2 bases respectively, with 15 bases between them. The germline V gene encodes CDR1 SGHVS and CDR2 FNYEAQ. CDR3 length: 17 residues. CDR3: CASSLGGDSIAYNEQFF. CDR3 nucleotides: TGTGCCAGCAGCTTAGGGGGGGACAGTATCGCCTACAATGAGCAGTTCTTC. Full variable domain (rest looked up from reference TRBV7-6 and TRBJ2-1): GAGVSQSPRYKVTKRGQDVALRCDPISGHVSLYWYRQALGQGPEFLTYFNYEAQQDKSGLPNDRFSAERPEGSISTLTIQRTEQRDSAMYRCASSLGGDSIAYNEQFFGPGTRLTVL.

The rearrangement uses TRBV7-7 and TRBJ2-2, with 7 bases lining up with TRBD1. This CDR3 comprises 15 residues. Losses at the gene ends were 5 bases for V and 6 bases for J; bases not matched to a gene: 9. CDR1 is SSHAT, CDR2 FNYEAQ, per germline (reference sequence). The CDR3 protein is CASSPRQGGSGELFF. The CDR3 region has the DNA TGTGCCAGCAGCCCGAGACAGGGTGGGTCCGGGGAGCTGTTTTTT.